This TCR beta chain was sequenced in a study of cytomegalovirus exposure and HLA in healthy donors. Details on this clone: Antigen specificity is unknown. The sample contains more than one DNA sequence encoding this CDR3.

The PCR employed 60 Vbeta primers together with 13 Jbeta primers. The assay was immunoSEQ multiplex PCR, and TCRdb's table has in-frame clones only and misses some. The table lists about 130,000 clones, around 77% of them singletons. Whole-study findings and limits: A few CMV-associated chains proved CMV antigen-specific in vitro. Earlier analysis found most TCR beta V segments productive about 90% or about 30% of the time.

The CDR3 runs 15 residues. Per the germline V gene, CDR1 is KGHSH and CDR2 is LQKENI. V was cut by 6 bases and J by 1 base, with 13 bases left in between. The chain couples TRBV18 to TRBJ1-5, with D maybe TRBD1 (5 bases). The sequence was collected from a woman in her forties or fifties in good health and CMV-seronegative. Sample: PBMCs. The CDR3 protein is CASSPGRPSNQPQHF. For the CDR3, the DNA is TGTGCCAGCTCGCCAGGGAGGCCGAGCAATCAGCCCCAGCATTTT. The full variable domain, in which reference TRBV18 and TRBJ1-5 provide the parts outside the CDR3, is NAGVMQNPRHLVRRRGQEARLRCSPMKGHSHVYWYRQLPEEGLKFMVYLQKENIIDESGMPKERFSAEFPKEGPSILRIQQVVRGDSAAYFCASSPGRPSNQPQHFGDGTRLSIL.